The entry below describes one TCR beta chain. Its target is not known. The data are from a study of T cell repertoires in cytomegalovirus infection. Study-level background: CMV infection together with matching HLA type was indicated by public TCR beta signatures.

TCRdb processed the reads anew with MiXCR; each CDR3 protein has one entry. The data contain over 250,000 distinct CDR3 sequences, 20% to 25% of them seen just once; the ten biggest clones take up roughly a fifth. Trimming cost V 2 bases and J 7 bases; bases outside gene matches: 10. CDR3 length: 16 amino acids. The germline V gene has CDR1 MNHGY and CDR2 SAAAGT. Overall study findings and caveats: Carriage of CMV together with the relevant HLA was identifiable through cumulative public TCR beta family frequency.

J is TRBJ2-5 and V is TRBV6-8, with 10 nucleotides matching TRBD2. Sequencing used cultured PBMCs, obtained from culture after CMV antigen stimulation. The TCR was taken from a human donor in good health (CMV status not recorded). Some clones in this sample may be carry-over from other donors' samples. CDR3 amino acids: CASSYGLAGGRGTQYF. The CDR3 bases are TGTGCCAGCAGTTACGGATTAGCGGGAGGCCGGGGGACCCAGTACTTC.